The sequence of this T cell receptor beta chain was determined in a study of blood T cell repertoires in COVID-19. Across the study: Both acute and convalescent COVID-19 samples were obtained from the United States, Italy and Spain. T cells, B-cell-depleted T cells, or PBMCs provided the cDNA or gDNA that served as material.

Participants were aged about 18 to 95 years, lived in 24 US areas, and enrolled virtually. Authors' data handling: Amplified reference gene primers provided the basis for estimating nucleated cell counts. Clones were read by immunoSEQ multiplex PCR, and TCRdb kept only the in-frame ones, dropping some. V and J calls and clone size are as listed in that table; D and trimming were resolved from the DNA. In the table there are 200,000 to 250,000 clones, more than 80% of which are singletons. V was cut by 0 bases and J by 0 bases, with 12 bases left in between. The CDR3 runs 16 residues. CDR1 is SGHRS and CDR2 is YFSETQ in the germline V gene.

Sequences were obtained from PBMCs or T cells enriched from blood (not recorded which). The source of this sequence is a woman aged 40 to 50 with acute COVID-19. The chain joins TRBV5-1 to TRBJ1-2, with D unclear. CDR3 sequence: CASSLAISGTNYGYTF. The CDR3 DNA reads TGCGCCAGCAGCTTGGCCATTTCAGGAACTAACTATGGCTACACCTTC.